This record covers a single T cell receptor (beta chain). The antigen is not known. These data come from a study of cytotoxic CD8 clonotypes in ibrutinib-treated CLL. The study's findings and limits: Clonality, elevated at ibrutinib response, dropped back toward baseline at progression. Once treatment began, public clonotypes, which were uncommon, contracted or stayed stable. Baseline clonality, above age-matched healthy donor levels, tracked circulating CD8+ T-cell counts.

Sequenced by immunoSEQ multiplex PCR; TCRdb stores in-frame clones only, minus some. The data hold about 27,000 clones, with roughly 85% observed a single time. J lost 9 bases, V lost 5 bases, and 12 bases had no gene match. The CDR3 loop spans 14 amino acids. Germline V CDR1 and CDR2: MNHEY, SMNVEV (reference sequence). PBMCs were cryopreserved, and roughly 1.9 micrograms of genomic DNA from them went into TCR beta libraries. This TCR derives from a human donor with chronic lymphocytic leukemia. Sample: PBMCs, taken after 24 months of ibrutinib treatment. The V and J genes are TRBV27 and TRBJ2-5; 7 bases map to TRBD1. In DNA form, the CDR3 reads TGTGCCAGCAGTCAAGGACAGGCTCGAGTGGCCCAGTACTTC. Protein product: CASSQGQARVAQYF.